This T cell receptor (beta chain) is drawn from a study of T cell responses to AZD1222 COVID-19 vaccine. Notes on the study in general: Vaccine-related CD4 TCRs covered spike, predominating at 160-218 and 743-854. In a largely white British group with more females than males, clonal diversity was possibly underestimated. No repertoire was sampled before or during the peak T cell response, only after it.

As regards this clone: Antigen: not known.

V lost 0 bases and J 17 bases, leaving 17 bases between the germline ends. Germline loops: CDR1 SNHLY, CDR2 FYNNEI. The CDR3 extends over 14 amino acids. Clones were read by immunoSEQ multiplex PCR, and TCRdb kept only the in-frame ones, dropping some. The table has over 75,000 clones, 90% seen once. Sequencing was performed on peripheral blood, taken on day 0 of AZD1222 vaccination. The chain is built from TRBV2 and TRBJ1-6; possible D gene TRBD1, 5 bases. The receptor comes from an adult in good health. CDR3 sequence: CASSEAGDVFQVHF. The CDR3 nucleotides read TGTGCCAGCAGTGAAGCGGGGGACGTCTTTCAGGTCCACTTT.